This TCR beta chain comes out of a study of blood T cell repertoires in COVID-19. Germline V gene data show CDR1 as SGHTS and CDR2 as YDEGEE. Trimming cost V 1 base and J 7 bases; bases outside gene matches: 4. The CDR3 has 14 amino acids. Some clones are missing from TCRdb's copy, which holds only in-frame ones; the method was immunoSEQ multiplex PCR. Here the sample spans some 83,000 clones, approximately 84% being singletons. This receptor was obtained from a man in his 60s with active or convalescent COVID-19. Sequenced input: peripheral blood. The chain uses TRBV5-8 and TRBJ1-4; 7 bases fit TRBD1. CDR3 nucleotide sequence: TGTGCCAGCAGCTTGAGAGGGGGCGGTGAAAAACTGTTTTTT. This encodes CASSLRGGGEKLFF.